This note documents a single TCR beta chain sequence. Trimming took 4 bases from V and 0 from J, leaving 8 bases between them. CDR1 is SGHRS, CDR2 YFSETQ, per germline. This CDR3 has 14 amino acids. Data came from immunoSEQ multiplex PCR; TCRdb stores just in-frame clones and leaves some out. The table lists about 70,000 clones, around 94% of them singletons. The record originates from a study of cytomegalovirus exposure and HLA in healthy donors. This chain joins TRBV5-1 and TRBJ1-3, with D tentatively TRBD1 (5 bases). This sequence originates from a woman under 30 in good health and CMV-seropositive. Material for sequencing was PBMCs. The CDR3: CASSPDSSGNTIYF. The CDR3 nucleotides are TGCGCCAGCAGCCCCGACAGCTCTGGAAACACCATATATTTT.